These T cell receptor beta chains were read from a single sample in a study of T cells in Graves' hyperthyroidism and ophthalmopathy. TCRdb recomputed calls from the multiplex PCR reads with MiXCR, one row per CDR3 protein. The sample has roughly 740,000 distinct CDR3 sequences; 16% are singletons. Input material: blood. The receptors shown here come from a young man with Graves' hyperthyroidism. CDR3s include the opening cysteine and the closing phenylalanine or tryptophan. A D gene is named only where the DNA matches it firmly. The listing skips clone size in some rows; elsewhere it reads once, few, many or a size class.

cdr3_aa cdr3_nt j_call clone_size v_call d_call
CSARGQGVFGNQPQHF TGCAGTGCTAGAGGACAGGGGGTGTTTGGGAATCAGCCCCAGCATTTT TRBJ1-5 NA TRBV20-1 TRBD1
CASSDQRGADTQYF TGTGCCAGCAGCGACCAGAGGGGAGCAGATACGCAGTATTTT TRBJ2-3 once TRBV7-9 NA
CASSYRSGRNEQFF TGTGCCAGCAGTTATCGGAGCGGGAGGAATGAGCAGTTCTTC TRBJ2-1 NA TRBV27 TRBD2
CASSPNKPAYNEQFF TGTGCCAGCAGCCCGAACAAGCCAGCCTACAATGAGCAGTTCTTC TRBJ2-1 few TRBV7-9 NA
CSVLGATNTEAFF TGCAGCGTTCTAGGGGCTACGAACACTGAAGCTTTCTTT TRBJ1-1 few TRBV29-1 NA
CASSGGQGYNEQFF TGTGCCAGCAGTGGAGGACAGGGCTACAATGAGCAGTTCTTC TRBJ2-1 NA TRBV6-1 TRBD1
CSVSGTSGRGTDTQYF TGCAGTGTCTCAGGGACTAGCGGGAGGGGCACAGATACGCAGTATTTT TRBJ2-3 many TRBV20-1 TRBD2
CASSSGHARGIQPQHF TGTGCCAGCAGCAGTGGTCATGCCAGGGGGATTCAGCCCCAGCATTTT TRBJ1-5 few TRBV11-2 TRBD1
CASSVRTSGKIGEQFF TGTGCCAGCAGCGTTAGGACTAGCGGGAAGATCGGTGAGCAGTTCTTC TRBJ2-1 many TRBV7-3 TRBD2
CASGALVASEQFF TGTGCTAGTGGGGCACTAGTGGCGTCTGAGCAGTTCTTC TRBJ2-1 many TRBV12-5 NA
CASTSGHTDTQYF TGTGCCAGCACTAGCGGACACACAGATACGCAGTATTTT TRBJ2-3 few TRBV6-1 TRBD2
CATSAKGQGNQPQHF TGTGCCACCAGTGCTAAGGGACAGGGGAACCAGCCCCAGCATTTT TRBJ1-5 NA TRBV24-1 TRBD1
CSVFSGRSSYNEQFF TGCAGCGTTTTTAGCGGGAGGTCCTCCTACAATGAGCAGTTCTTC TRBJ2-1 few TRBV29-1 TRBD2
CASSLTGTDYEQYF TGTGCCAGCAGCTTGACCGGGACTGATTACGAGCAGTACTTC TRBJ2-7 many TRBV7-9 NA
CASSEWASGKSSYEQYF TGTGCCAGCAGTGAATGGGCTAGCGGAAAAAGCTCCTACGAGCAGTACTTC TRBJ2-7 many TRBV25-1 TRBD2
CASSLRGSGRNTEALF TGTGCCAGCAGCTTGCGGGGATCCGGCCGGAACACTGAAGCTCTCTTT TRBJ1-1 NA TRBV28 NA
CASRTDPFQETQYF TGTGCCAGCCGGACGGACCCATTCCAAGAGACCCAGTACTTC TRBJ2-5 many TRBV11-2 NA
CASSPRYSGLAGGNEQFF TGTGCCAGCAGCCCGCGCTACAGCGGACTAGCGGGAGGGAATGAGCAGTTCTTC TRBJ2-1 NA TRBV11-3 TRBD2
CARGQHTEAFF TGTGCCAGGGGACAGCACACTGAAGCTTTCTTT TRBJ1-1 few TRBV2 TRBD1
CASSLGDSGKASGELFF TGTGCCAGCAGCTTAGGAGATAGCGGGAAAGCTTCCGGGGAGCTGTTTTTT TRBJ2-2 few TRBV7-9 TRBD2
CASSSTNYGYTF TGTGCCAGCAGCTCCACTAACTATGGCTACACCTTC TRBJ1-2 NA TRBV5-1 NA
CSARTSGSSDTGELFF TGCAGTGCTAGGACTAGCGGGAGCTCGGACACCGGGGAGCTGTTTTTT TRBJ2-2 few TRBV20-1 TRBD2
CASSSTGTAPGEQYF TGTGCCAGCAGCTCGACCGGGACAGCCCCGGGCGAGCAGTACTTC TRBJ2-7 many TRBV11-2 TRBD1
CASSQQGIRNTEAFF TGTGCCAGCAGTCAACAGGGGATTAGGAACACTGAAGCTTTCTTT TRBJ1-1 many TRBV2 TRBD1
CASSLRLTYEQYF TGTGCCAGCAGCTTAAGGCTGACCTACGAGCAGTACTTC TRBJ2-7 many TRBV11-2 NA
CASSRDRGSYNSPLHF TGCGCCAGCAGCCGGGACAGGGGCTCCTATAATTCACCCCTCCACTTT TRBJ1-6 NA TRBV5-1 TRBD1
CASSKQGEYSPLHF TGTGCCAGCAGCAAACAGGGGGAGTACTCACCCCTCCACTTT TRBJ1-6 NA TRBV11-3 TRBD1
CASSQAPHEQYF TGTGCCAGCAGCCAAGCCCCCCACGAGCAGTACTTC TRBJ2-7 NA TRBV16 NA
CASSFRTGDQPQHF TGTGCCAGCAGCTTTCGGACAGGGGATCAGCCCCAGCATTTT TRBJ1-5 many TRBV7-8 TRBD1
CASNYMGGGPRETQYF TGTGCCAGCAACTATATGGGGGGGGGCCCTCGAGAGACCCAGTACTTC TRBJ2-5 NA TRBV28 NA
CASSVAPAAYEQYF TGTGCCAGCAGCGTAGCCCCAGCTGCCTACGAGCAGTACTTC TRBJ2-7 NA TRBV9 NA
CASAGRYPPYEQYF TGTGCCAGCGCGGGGAGGTATCCTCCCTACGAGCAGTACTTC TRBJ2-7 NA TRBV19 NA
CASSIFSVAGGSSYEQYF TGTGCCAGCAGTATCTTCTCCGTAGCGGGAGGCAGCTCCTACGAGCAGTACTTC TRBJ2-7 many TRBV12-3/TRBV12-4 TRBD2
CATSDLTDYQPQHF TGTGCCACCAGTGACCTCACTGACTATCAGCCCCAGCATTTT TRBJ1-5 NA TRBV24-1 NA
CSVEGSGFTDTQYF TGCAGCGTTGAAGGTAGCGGGTTCACAGATACGCAGTATTTT TRBJ2-3 NA TRBV29-1 TRBD2
CSARDISGRAVETQYF TGCAGTGCTAGAGATATAAGCGGGAGGGCCGTGGAGACCCAGTACTTC TRBJ2-5 many TRBV20-1 TRBD2
CASTGTSYEQYF TGTGCCAGCACCGGGACCTCCTACGAGCAGTACTTC TRBJ2-7 many TRBV6-1 NA
CASSRGAYSGNTIYF TGTGCCAGCAGTCGGGGGGCCTACTCTGGAAACACCATATATTTT TRBJ1-3 NA TRBV7-2 NA
CASNRGSEQFF TGTGCCAGCAACAGAGGGAGTGAGCAGTTCTTC TRBJ2-1 many TRBV12-3/TRBV12-4 NA
CASSFVGTEKQFF TGTGCCAGCAGTTTTGTCGGGACAGAAAAGCAGTTCTTC TRBJ2-1 many TRBV28 TRBD1
CASSSGTPWGTQYF TGTGCCAGCAGCTCCGGGACACCTTGGGGGACCCAGTACTTC TRBJ2-5 many TRBV7-9 NA
CASSQEGGSDQPQHF TGCGCCAGCAGCCAGGAGGGGGGGAGCGATCAGCCCCAGCATTTT TRBJ1-5 NA TRBV4-1 NA
CATAGGGYGYTF TGTGCCACCGCGGGGGGCGGCTATGGCTACACCTTC TRBJ1-2 NA TRBV19 NA
CASSQGSYSSYEQYF TGTGCCAGCAGCCAAGGCTCCTACTCCTCCTACGAGCAGTACTTC TRBJ2-7 NA TRBV3-1 NA
CASRSGAISSYEQYF TGTGCCAGCAGGTCCGGGGCCATAAGCTCCTACGAGCAGTACTTC TRBJ2-7 few TRBV6-1 NA
CASSSGPGGNEQFF TGTGCCAGCAGTTCCGGACCCGGGGGCAATGAGCAGTTCTTC TRBJ2-1 many TRBV27 NA
CSARVPGTASYEQYF TGCAGTGCTAGAGTTCCCGGGACGGCCTCCTACGAGCAGTACTTC TRBJ2-7 many TRBV20-1 NA
CASSLRTSDTDTQYF TGTGCCAGCAGCCTCCGGACTAGCGACACAGATACGCAGTATTTT TRBJ2-3 few TRBV11-2 TRBD2
CASSAYRGAVKTHFF TGTGCCAGCAGCGCCTACAGGGGTGCGGTAAAAACGCATTTCTTC TRBJ2-1 NA TRBV11-2 TRBD1
CASSIQDGTYEQYF TGTGCCAGTAGTATCCAGGACGGTACCTACGAGCAGTACTTC TRBJ2-7 NA TRBV19 NA
CASSQVVYEQYF TGTGCCAGCAGCCAGGTAGTCTACGAGCAGTACTTC TRBJ2-7 many TRBV28 NA
CASRKLSWGVEYGYTF TGTGCCAGCAGGAAGTTATCGTGGGGGGTGGAATATGGCTACACCTTC TRBJ1-2 NA TRBV7-9 NA
CASSHKNTEAFF TGTGCCAGCTCTCACAAGAACACTGAAGCTTTCTTT TRBJ1-1 many TRBV18 NA
CASSIDRDTKRGDTQYF TGTGCCAGCAGCATTGACCGGGACACCAAGAGAGGAGATACGCAGTATTTT TRBJ2-3 few TRBV13 NA
CASSLIQGAGGYTF TGTGCCAGCAGCCTAATACAGGGGGCTGGGGGCTACACCTTC TRBJ1-2 few TRBV7-2 TRBD1